These 32 T cell receptor beta chains were all obtained from the same sample, sequenced in a study of T cell responses to AZD1222 COVID-19 vaccine. The method was immunoSEQ multiplex PCR; TCRdb's version includes in-frame clones alone and lacks a portion of them. The sample contains more than 150,000 clones, 85% to 95% of which appear only once. The sequencing used peripheral blood, collected 28 days after the second AZD1222 dose. The receptors shown here come from an adult who received the AZD1222 COVID-19 vaccine.

The chain has TRBV6-5 and TRBJ2-5, with D possibly being TRBD2 (6 bases). Trimming took off 9 bases at V and 6 bases at J, with 17 bases between the two ends. This CDR3 is built from 13 residues. Germline assignment: CDR1 MNHEY and CDR2 SVGAGI. DNA for the CDR3: TGTGCCAGTCTACCGGGGGAATTTAAGACCCAGTACTTC. It encodes CASLPGEFKTQYF.

The J gene is TRBJ2-7, the V gene TRBV10-3; 12 bases match TRBD1. The trim removed 6 bases at V and 3 bases at J, leaving 6 bases unmatched. The CDR3 covers 15 residues. Germline CDR1 is ENHRY and CDR2 is SYGVKD. CDR3 coding DNA: TGTGCCATCAGATCGGGACAGGGGGCCCTCTACGAGCAGTACTTC. Protein product: CAIRSGQGALYEQYF.

A single count supports this clone. The rearrangement uses TRBV6-5 and TRBJ1-5; no definite D call. Per the germline V gene, CDR1 is MNHEY and CDR2 is SVGAGI. CDR3 size: 15 residues. V dropped 0 bases and J dropped 2 bases, with 8 bases sitting between them. The CDR3 protein is CASSYSSGRNQPQHF. CDR3 nucleotides: TGTGCCAGCAGTTACTCCTCCGGCCGCAATCAGCCCCAGCATTTT.

V gene TRBV7-2 combines with J gene TRBJ2-7; D gene ambiguous. Germline CDR1 and CDR2: SGHTA and FQGNSA. The CDR3 covers 15 residues. The V end lost 1 base, the J end lost 9 bases, and 19 bases lay between the germline ends. The CDR3 loop reads CASSLVRAEQIGQYF. The DNA for the CDR3 is TGTGCCAGCAGCTTAGTTCGGGCCGAGCAGATAGGGCAGTACTTC.

The chain employs TRBV5-3 and TRBJ2-1; 9 nucleotides line up with TRBD2. Being an ORF, TRBV5-3 has a function that is uncertain. CDR3 size: 15 residues. V dropped 0 bases and J dropped 11; count of bases not matched to a gene: 9. The DNA of the CDR3 is TGTGCCAGAAGCTTGGTTGGGGCTAGCGGGATGCAGCAGTTCTTC. Translating it yields CARSLVGASGMQQFF.

V usage is TRBV5-1 and J usage is TRBJ2-3; TRBD1 agrees at 11 bases. CDR3 length equals 18 residues. V shed 0 bases and J 4 bases; nucleotides not matched to a gene: 10. CDR1 SGHRS and CDR2 YFSETQ come from the germline V gene. Here the CDR3 DNA reads TGCGCCAGCAGCTTGGGGGCTCCGGGGACAGGGGGACCAGATACGCAGTATTTT. Translated: CASSLGAPGTGGPDTQYF. Using reference TRBV5-1 and TRBJ2-3 for the parts outside the CDR3, the full variable domain is KAGVTQTPRYLIKTRGQQVTLSCSPISGHRSVSWYQQTPGQGLQFLFEYFSETQRNKGNFPGRFSGRQFSNSRSEMNVSTLELGDSALYLCASSLGAPGTGGPDTQYFGPGTRLTVL.

V is TRBV6-2 or TRBV6-3 and J is TRBJ2-5; D perhaps matches TRBD1 (5 bases). This CDR3 has 17 amino acids. Germline lookup yields CDR1 MNHEY and CDR2 SVGEGT. Trimming took off 2 bases at V and 5 bases at J, with 21 bases between the two ends. The CDR3 is CASSYELGQPPGETQYF. The DNA of the CDR3 is TGTGCCAGCAGTTACGAGCTTGGACAACCCCCAGGGGAGACCCAGTACTTC.

This chain links TRBV10-1 with TRBJ2-1; unclear D gene. The length of the CDR3 is 15 residues. Germline V gene lookup returns CDR1 WNHNN and CDR2 SYGVQD (reference sequence). The V gene lost 4 bases and the J gene lost 5 bases, with 15 bases spanning the gap. The CDR3 nucleotides are TGCGCCAGCAGTGCAATTCTGACTGGCAACAATGAGCAGTTCTTC. Translation: CASSAILTGNNEQFF.

This chain links TRBV9 with TRBJ2-7; 7 bases map to TRBD2. Germline V CDR1 and CDR2: SGDLS, YYNGEE. J lost 6 bases, V lost 0 bases, and 6 bases had no gene match. The CDR3 sequence is 14 residues long. The DNA for the CDR3 is TGTGCCAGCAGCGTAGCGGCTAGCGGCGGCGAGCAGTACTTC. Its translation: CASSVAASGGEQYF.

This clone was seen just once. The rearrangement uses TRBV5-8 and TRBJ1-5; 8 bases are a match to TRBD1. With 4 bases clipped from V and 3 bases from J, the junction kept 6 bases outside the gene matches. CDR3 length equals 15 residues. Germline V gene lookup returns CDR1 SGHTS and CDR2 YDEGEE. CDR3 DNA: TGTGCCAGCAGCCCTGGGACAGGCGTCAATCAGCCCCAGCATTTT. The encoded protein is CASSPGTGVNQPQHF.

The CDR3 DNA follows: TGTGCCAGTAGTATGTCAACACCCCTGTTTAGCAATCAGCCCCAGCATTTT. As protein: CASSMSTPLFSNQPQHF. The V and J genes are TRBV19 and TRBJ1-5; unclear D gene. Germline V gene data show CDR1 as LNHDA and CDR2 as SQIVND (reference sequence). Trimming pared 3 bases from V and 0 bases from J, leaving 15 bases between. This CDR3 comprises 17 residues.

The gene calls are TRBV21-1 and TRBJ1-5. TRBV21-1 is a listed pseudogene. This CDR3 region has 13 residues. As DNA, the CDR3 is TGTGCCAGCAGCAACGGGAAGTATCGGCCCCAGCATTTT. This gives the protein CASSNGKYRPQHF.

The J gene is TRBJ2-3, the V gene TRBV6-2 or TRBV6-3, with 10 bases aligning to TRBD2. V lost 4 bases and J lost 3; bases outside the gene matches: 7. The CDR3 is 16 residues long. Germline lookup yields CDR1 MNHEY and CDR2 SVGEGT. CDR3 coding DNA: TGTGCCAGCAGTTTGAGTAGCGGGGGGCAGACAGATACGCAGTATTTT. This encodes CASSLSSGGQTDTQYF.

This clone came up many times. J is TRBJ2-3 and V is TRBV6-1, with TRBD2 identical over 12 bases. Germline CDR1 and CDR2: MNHNS and SASEGT. With V trimmed by 2 bases and J by 4 bases, 4 bases remained unmatched. The CDR3 runs 16 residues. CDR3 nucleotides: TGTGCCAGCAGTGAACTAGCGGGAGGGCCATCAGATACGCAGTATTTT. As protein: CASSELAGGPSDTQYF.

The V call is TRBV14, the J call TRBJ2-1, with 12 bases that match TRBD2. The V and J ends lost 1 base and 0 bases, in that order; junction bases with no gene match: 7. The CDR3 length is 19 residues. Germline V gene data show CDR1 as SGHDN and CDR2 as FVKESK. The CDR3 DNA is TGTGCCAGCAGCCAAGGTACTAGCGGGAGGACGAGCTCCTACAATGAGCAGTTCTTC. Translated: CASSQGTSGRTSSYNEQFF.

This clone was seen a few times. V and J are TRBV7-6 and TRBJ2-1, with unresolved D. Trimming cost V 5 bases and J 6 bases, with 17 bases left between them. Germline V CDR1 and CDR2: SGHVS, FNYEAQ. The CDR3 is made up of 15 amino acids. This CDR3 is CASSVVRPTGNEQFF. The DNA of the CDR3 is TGTGCCAGCAGCGTAGTGAGGCCTACTGGCAATGAGCAGTTCTTC.

CDR3: CASRPGQVVYEQYF. CDR3 nucleotides: TGTGCCAGCAGACCCGGACAGGTCGTCTACGAGCAGTACTTC. V is TRBV28 and J is TRBJ2-7, with 7 positions matching TRBD1. The V gene's germline CDR1 is MDHEN and CDR2 SYDVKM. After removal of 6 bases from V and 3 bases from J, the junction contained 8 bases not matched to a gene. This CDR3 comprises 14 residues.

The J gene is TRBJ1-1, the V gene TRBV25-1; no clear D gene. The germline V gene has CDR1 MGHDK and CDR2 SYGVNS. V was trimmed by 5 bases and J by 1 base, leaving 5 bases between them. The CDR3 extends over 12 amino acids. The CDR3 DNA reads TGTGCCAGCAGTACAACGAACACTGAAGCTTTCTTT. Protein: CASSTTNTEAFF. The full variable domain, completed using reference TRBV25-1 and TRBJ1-1, is EADIYQTPRYLVIGTGKKITLECSQTMGHDKMYWYQQDPGMELHLIHYSYGVNSTEKGDLSSESTVSRIRTEHFPLTLESARPSHTSQYLCASSTTNTEAFFGQGTRLTVV.

The chain combines TRBV5-1 with TRBJ1-1, with D possibly matching TRBD1 (6 bases). V was shortened by 2 bases and J by 0 bases, with 17 bases between the two germline ends. This CDR3 contains 17 residues. Germline lookup yields CDR1 SGHRS and CDR2 YFSETQ. The chain's CDR3 is CASSLQGGGGMNTEAFF. Written as DNA, the CDR3 is TGCGCCAGCAGCTTACAGGGTGGAGGAGGGATGAACACTGAAGCTTTCTTT. Together with reference TRBV5-1 and TRBJ1-1, the CDR3 gives the full variable domain: KAGVTQTPRYLIKTRGQQVTLSCSPISGHRSVSWYQQTPGQGLQFLFEYFSETQRNKGNFPGRFSGRQFSNSRSEMNVSTLELGDSALYLCASSLQGGGGMNTEAFFGQGTRLTVV.

The chain uses TRBV7-9 and TRBJ1-1; D gene uncertain. Germline CDR1 and CDR2: SEHNR and FQNEAQ (reference sequence). CDR3 length: 12 residues. Trimming removed 5 bases at V and 7 bases at J, with 11 bases between. CDR3: CASSPYENEAFF. CDR3 in DNA: TGTGCCAGCAGCCCGTATGAAAATGAAGCTTTCTTT.

The chain recombines TRBV6-1 with TRBJ2-7; 13 nucleotides line up with TRBD2. Germline trimming cut 0 bases from V and 6 bases from J; bases unmatched to any gene: 5. The CDR3 sequence is 16 residues long. Germline lookup yields CDR1 MNHNS and CDR2 SASEGT. Here the CDR3 DNA reads TGTGCCAGCAGTGAAGCCTCAAGGACTAGCGGGGGCGAGCAGTACTTC. Translating gives CASSEASRTSGGEQYF.

This chain uses TRBV28 with TRBJ1-1, with unresolved D. V was pared by 4 bases and J by 12 bases, with 18 bases between. CDR3 length equals 13 residues. The germline V gene has CDR1 MDHEN and CDR2 SYDVKM. CDR3: CASSSLRGPEPFF. CDR3 sequence (DNA): TGTGCCAGCAGTTCTCTCCGCGGCCCAGAGCCTTTCTTT.

J is TRBJ1-4 and V is TRBV2; D uncertain. The J call is uncertain, as TRBJ2-2 better fits the DNA end. Per the germline V gene, CDR1 is SNHLY and CDR2 is FYNNEI. The CDR3 is made up of 11 amino acids. CDR3 bases: TGTGCCAGCAGTGAACGGACGGAGCTGTTTTTT. It is translated as CASSERTELFF.

The V call is TRBV11-3, the J call TRBJ1-3; tentative D call: TRBD1 (6 bases). The length of the CDR3 is 15 residues. The germline gives CDR1 SGHNT, CDR2 YENEEA. V lost 1 base and J lost 0, with 7 bases in between. The CDR3 DNA follows: TGTGCCAGCAGCTTAGGGGGGGCCTCTGGAAACACCATATATTTT. This gives the protein CASSLGGASGNTIYF.

In its sample, this clone was seen once. This chain connects TRBV4-1 to TRBJ1-2; D perhaps matches TRBD1 (5 bases). Per the germline V gene, CDR1 is MGHRA and CDR2 is YSYEKL. This CDR3 has 13 amino acids. The ends were cut back, 1 base at V and 5 bases at J, with 8 bases in the middle. CDR3 in amino acids: CASSQAGGYGYTF. DNA of the CDR3: TGCGCCAGCAGCCAAGCTGGGGGTTATGGCTACACCTTC.

V usage is TRBV3-1 (or the pseudogene TRBV3-2) and J usage is TRBJ1-2; maybe TRBD1 (5 bases). Trimming removed 0 bases at V and 1 base at J, with 9 bases between. Germline V lookup: CDR1 LGHDT, CDR2 YNNKEL (reference sequence). CDR3 length: 15 residues. CDR3 in DNA: TGTGCCAGCAGCCAAGATCCAGGGCTTAACTATGGCTACACCTTC. It is translated as CASSQDPGLNYGYTF.

V gene TRBV27 combines with J gene TRBJ2-3, with a tentative D call TRBD2 (5 bases). V was pared by 5 bases and J by 0 bases, with 15 bases between. This CDR3 contains 16 residues. The germline CDR1 and CDR2 sequences are MNHEY and SMNVEV (reference sequence). CDR3 in amino acids: CASSPIGLTSTDTQYF. The CDR3 bases are TGTGCCAGCAGTCCCATTGGACTTACTAGCACAGATACGCAGTATTTT.

This chain connects TRBV19 to TRBJ1-5, with D hard to call. Germline loops: CDR1 LNHDA, CDR2 SQIVND (reference sequence). Deletions cut 0 bases from V and 10 bases from J, with 7 bases between. This CDR3 region has 12 residues. The CDR3 DNA is TGTGCCAGTAGTATAGAGGGTAGTCCCCAGCATTTT. Amino acids: CASSIEGSPQHF.

This CDR3 is CASSYSKKGSTEAFF. CDR3 in DNA: TGTGCCAGCAGTTACTCTAAAAAGGGATCCACTGAAGCTTTCTTT. The chain employs TRBV6-5 and TRBJ1-1; unclear D gene. Germline values: CDR1 MNHEY, CDR2 SVGAGI. The ends were cut back, 0 bases at V and 4 bases at J, with 12 bases in the middle. This CDR3 spans 15 amino acids.

This chain connects TRBV9 to TRBJ2-1, with D possibly called TRBD1 or TRBD2 (6 bases each). The CDR3 sequence is 14 residues long. Germline-derived CDR1 and CDR2 are SGDLS and YYNGEE. Trimming removed 3 bases at V and 8 bases at J, with 15 bases between. This CDR3 reads CASSGLRGAHEQFF. Written as DNA, the CDR3 is TGTGCCAGCAGCGGGCTGAGGGGGGCCCATGAGCAGTTCTTC.

V gene TRBV20-1 combines with J gene TRBJ1-2; tentatively, D is TRBD1 (5 bases). CDR1 is DFQATT, CDR2 SNEGSKA, per germline (reference sequence). This CDR3 region has 11 residues. Deletions cut 6 bases from V and 7 bases from J, with 12 bases between. The CDR3 DNA follows: TGCAGTGCCTGGGACGCGAGTGGCTACACCTTC. It yields the protein CSAWDASGYTF.

The chain has TRBV5-1 and TRBJ1-2, with 7 bases that match TRBD1. The germline V gene encodes CDR1 SGHRS and CDR2 YFSETQ. Losses at the gene ends were 2 bases for V and 6 bases for J; bases not matched to a gene: 7. The CDR3 is 14 residues long. Here the CDR3 reads CASSFRQGDDGYTF. The CDR3 bases are TGCGCCAGCAGCTTCCGGCAGGGGGATGATGGCTACACCTTC.